The present TCR beta chain was sequenced within a study of T cell repertoires in cytomegalovirus infection. About the research overall: Signatures in public TCR beta sequences pointed to both CMV infection and matching HLA type.

TCRdb passed the reads through MiXCR, listing each CDR3 protein once. Of under 850,000 distinct CDR3 sequences listed, around 32% are singletons. In the case of this clonotype: Its antigen is not known.

The source of this sequence is a human donor in good health (CMV status not recorded). Some clones in this sample may be carry-over from other donors' samples. The sequencing used cultured PBMCs, collected from culture after CMV antigen stimulation.

The CDR3 coding sequence is TGTGCCACAGCATACTACTCCAGTTATGGCTACACCTTC. Protein sequence: CATAYYSSYGYTF. The gene calls are TRBV2 and TRBJ1-2, with D unclear. Trimming cost V 10 bases and J 5 bases, with 17 bases left between them. The CDR3 loop spans 13 amino acids. From germline, CDR1 is SNHLY and CDR2 FYNNEI.